The 16 T cell receptor beta chains given below trace back to one sample, sequenced in a study of blood T cell repertoires in COVID-19. Repertoires were generated with immunoSEQ multiplex PCR, while TCRdb's copy carries only in-frame clones and drops some. The table lists 200,000 to 250,000 clones, 83% of them singletons. The sample comprised peripheral blood. All receptors come from a woman in her 70s with active or convalescent COVID-19.

The chain carries TRBV7-9 and TRBJ2-3; TRBD2 might be the D (6 bases). Germline CDR1 SEHNR, CDR2 FQNEAQ (reference sequence). V was pared by 8 bases and J by 3 bases, with 15 bases between. The CDR3 covers 14 residues. CDR3: CASLEGLWTDTQYF. CDR3 DNA sequence: TGTGCCAGCCTGGAGGGCCTGTGGACAGATACGCAGTATTTT.

V gene TRBV4-3 combines with J gene TRBJ1-1, with D unresolved. Germline CDR1 and CDR2: LGHNA and YSLEER. This CDR3 comprises 14 residues. V was cut by 0 bases and J by 0 bases, with 5 bases left in between. Here the CDR3 reads CASSQDSMNTEAFF. CDR3 in DNA: TGCGCCAGCAGCCAAGACAGTATGAACACTGAAGCTTTCTTT.

Remarks on this clone: Other DNA sequences of this sample code for an identical CDR3. For the CDR3, the DNA is TGCGCCAGCAGCCAAGATTTGGCGGGAGGCCAGCCCCAGCATTTT. It translates to CASSQDLAGGQPQHF. This chain uses TRBV4-1 with TRBJ1-5; D ambiguous. V lost 0 bases to trimming and J lost 7 bases, with 13 bases between them. Germline assignment: CDR1 MGHRA and CDR2 YSYEKL. The CDR3 is made up of 15 amino acids.

This sequence joins TRBV18 and TRBJ1-1; 8 nucleotides line up with TRBD1. CDR1 and CDR2 from the germline V gene are KGHSH and LQKENI. J gave up 1 base and V 2 bases, and 0 bases lay outside the gene matches. CDR3 size: 14 residues. The CDR3 region has the DNA TGTGCCAGCTCACCAACAGGGGGGAACACTGAAGCTTTCTTT. Amino acid sequence: CASSPTGGNTEAFF.

The CDR3 spells CASSAGGQLGYTF. CDR3 DNA: TGTGCCAGCAGTGCGGGGGGACAACTCGGCTACACCTTC. The V gene is TRBV2, the J gene TRBJ1-2, with TRBD1 as a possible D gene (6 bases). V was cut by 4 bases and J by 8 bases, with 14 bases left in between. This CDR3 is built from 13 residues. Germline CDR1 SNHLY, CDR2 FYNNEI.

In its sample, this clone was seen a few times. The chain uses TRBV28 and TRBJ2-7; TRBD2 agrees at 11 bases. Trimming cost V 8 bases and J 1 base; bases outside gene matches: 16. The CDR3 consists of 18 residues. Germline loops: CDR1 MDHEN, CDR2 SYDVKM. The DNA for the CDR3 is TGTGCCAGCCTACCCAGGGGCGGACTAGCGGGCAAATCCTACGAGCAGTACTTC. This translates into CASLPRGGLAGKSYEQYF.

This clone was found many times. V gene TRBV5-8 combines with J gene TRBJ2-3; 8 bases align to TRBD1. The CDR3 spans 18 residues. Germline CDR1 and CDR2: SGHTS and YDEGEE. V dropped 4 bases and J dropped 3; count of bases not matched to a gene: 16. The CDR3 DNA reads as TGTGCCAGCAGCCGTCCCGGGACAGGCTCAGGTTTTACAGATACGCAGTATTTT. It encodes CASSRPGTGSGFTDTQYF.

The chain links TRBV28 to TRBJ1-1; a weak D match, TRBD1 (5 bases). V lost 8 bases to trimming and J lost 1 base, with 14 bases between them. CDR3 length: 14 residues. Germline CDR1 MDHEN, CDR2 SYDVKM. CDR3 coding DNA: TGTGCCAGCCTCAACAGGTACTGGAACACTGAAGCTTTCTTT. Amino acids: CASLNRYWNTEAFF.

The gene calls are TRBV12-3 or TRBV12-4 and TRBJ1-1; 7 bases match TRBD1. After removal of 6 bases from V and 1 base from J, the junction contained 2 bases not matched to a gene. The CDR3 is made up of 13 amino acids. The CDR3 region is CASRRQGNTEAFF. The DNA for the CDR3 is TGTGCCAGCAGAAGACAGGGGAACACTGAAGCTTTCTTT.

The chain uses TRBV19 and TRBJ1-2; D is uncertain. Trimming pared 5 bases from V and 5 bases from J, leaving 12 bases between. This CDR3 spans 13 amino acids. Germline V CDR1 and CDR2: LNHDA, SQIVND (reference sequence). The CDR3 reads CASSAGRAYGYTF. The CDR3 nucleotides are TGTGCCAGTAGTGCGGGTAGAGCATATGGCTACACCTTC.

Points on this clone: The conserved final phenylalanine or tryptophan is absent from the CDR3, which likely points to a read error. The DNA is omitted, as the CDR3 cannot be located on it reliably, and the CDR3 follows TCRdb's listing. The V and J genes are TRBV3-1 (or the pseudogene TRBV3-2) and TRBJ2-7; no DNA check was done on the table's D call, TRBD1. Inclusive of both ends, the CDR3 amounts to 19 amino acids. Germline CDR1 and CDR2: LGHDT and YNNKEL (reference sequence). The CDR3 spells CASSCLGRGWRSPVQGSPP.

The CDR3: CASSTRSGDSPLHF. The CDR3 coding sequence is TGTGCCAGCAGCACTCGGAGCGGAGACTCACCCCTCCACTTT. This sequence joins TRBV7-8 and TRBJ1-6, with D unclear. The V gene's germline CDR1 is SGHVS and CDR2 FQNEAQ. The V end lost 5 bases, the J end lost 10 bases, and 15 bases lay between the germline ends. This CDR3 has 14 amino acids.

This chain links TRBV27 with TRBJ2-7, with D hard to call. The V end lost 2 bases, the J end lost 4 bases, and 9 bases lay between the germline ends. Germline V gene sequence: CDR1 MNHEY, CDR2 SMNVEV (reference sequence). The CDR3 contains 13 residues. The CDR3 reads CASSLSTTYEQYF. The DNA for the CDR3 is TGTGCCAGCAGTTTAAGCACTACTTACGAGCAGTACTTC.

This clone was recorded only once. The chain carries TRBV19 and TRBJ1-2; weak D call: TRBD1 (5 bases). Germline V gives CDR1 LNHDA, CDR2 SQIVND (reference sequence). The CDR3 covers 13 residues. V was clipped by 9 bases and J by 4 bases, with 15 bases between them. The CDR3: CASSIGVAYGYTF. The DNA for the CDR3 is TGTGCCAGCTCAATAGGGGTGGCCTATGGCTACACCTTC.

This clone was picked up a small number of times. The chain recombines TRBV7-9 with TRBJ2-5; D is possibly TRBD2 (6 bases). The CDR3 contains 18 residues. Germline CDR1 reads SEHNR; CDR2 reads FQNEAQ (reference sequence). V was shortened by 1 base and J by 1 base, with 19 bases between the two germline ends. This CDR3 reads CASSLGVYARELQETQYF. CDR3 nucleotide sequence: TGTGCCAGCAGCTTAGGGGTCTACGCCCGGGAGCTCCAAGAGACCCAGTACTTC.

The V gene is TRBV18, the J gene TRBJ2-7; 7 nucleotides align to TRBD1. This CDR3 has 14 amino acids. Germline V gene sequence: CDR1 KGHSH, CDR2 LQKENI. V shed 5 bases and J 0 bases; nucleotides not matched to a gene: 4. This chain's CDR3 is CASSGGQNSYEQYF. The CDR3 DNA is TGTGCCAGCTCAGGGGGACAGAACTCCTACGAGCAGTACTTC.